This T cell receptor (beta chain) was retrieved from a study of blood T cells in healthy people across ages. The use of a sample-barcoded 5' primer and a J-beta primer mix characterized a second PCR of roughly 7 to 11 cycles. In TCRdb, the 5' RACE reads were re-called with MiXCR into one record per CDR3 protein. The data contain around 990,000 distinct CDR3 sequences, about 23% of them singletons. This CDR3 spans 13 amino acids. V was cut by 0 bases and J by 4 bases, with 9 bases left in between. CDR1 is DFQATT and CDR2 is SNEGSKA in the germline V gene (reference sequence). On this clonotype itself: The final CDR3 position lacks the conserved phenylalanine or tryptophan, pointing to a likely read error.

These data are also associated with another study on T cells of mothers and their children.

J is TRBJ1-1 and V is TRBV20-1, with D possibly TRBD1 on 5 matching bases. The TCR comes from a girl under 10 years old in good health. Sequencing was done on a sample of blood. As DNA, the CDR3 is TGCAGTGCTAGAGATCTGGGGGGCACTGAAGCTTTCCTT. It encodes CSARDLGGTEAFL.